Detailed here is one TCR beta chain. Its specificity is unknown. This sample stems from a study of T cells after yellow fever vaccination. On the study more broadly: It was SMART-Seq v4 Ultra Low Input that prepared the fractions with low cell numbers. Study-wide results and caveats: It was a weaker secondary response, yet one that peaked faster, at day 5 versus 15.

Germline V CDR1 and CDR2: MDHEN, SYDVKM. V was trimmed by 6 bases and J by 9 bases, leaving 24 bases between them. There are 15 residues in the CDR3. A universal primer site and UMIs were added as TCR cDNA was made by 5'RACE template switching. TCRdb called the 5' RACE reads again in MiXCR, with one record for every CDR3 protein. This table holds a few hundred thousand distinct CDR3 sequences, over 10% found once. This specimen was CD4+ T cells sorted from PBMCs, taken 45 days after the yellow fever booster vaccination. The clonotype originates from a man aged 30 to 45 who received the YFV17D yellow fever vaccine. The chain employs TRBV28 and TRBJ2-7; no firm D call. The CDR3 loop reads CASSPTLSYLSRQYF. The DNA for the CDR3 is TGTGCCAGCAGCCCGACGCTGAGTTATCTTTCGAGGCAGTACTTC.